This TCR beta chain emerged from a study of shared clonotypes between healthy human individuals. The study's findings and limits: Exclusively blood specimens were collected; tissue repertoires likely differ. Though the depth was large, rarefaction showed that sorted-subset sequencing was incomplete.

Sequenced by immunoSEQ multiplex PCR; TCRdb stores in-frame clones only, minus some. The sample holds millions of clones, more than 90% seen once. In regard to this clone: The antigen remains undetermined.

Looked up from germline, CDR1 is MDHEN and CDR2 is SYDVKM. CDR3 length: 17 residues. V gave up 8 bases and J gave up 2 bases, with 24 bases separating them. The sample taken for sequencing was naive CD4+ T cells sorted from blood. The subset denotes: CD45RA+ positively selected. The origin of this receptor is a man in his late teens or twenties in good health. V usage is TRBV28 and J usage is TRBJ1-1; D not certain. The CDR3 DNA reads as TGTGCCAGCGGCCGTCGGGTCGAAACCATGTTCAACACTGAAGCTTTCTTT. Translating it yields CASGRRVETMFNTEAFF.